These 27 T cell receptor beta chains were all obtained from the same sample, sequenced in a study of CD8 T cells in Susac syndrome. RNA, at about 0.45 to 1 ug, was reverse transcribed with random hexamers. MiXCR, run by TCRdb on the immunoSEQ multiplex PCR reads, gives a single entry per CDR3 protein. Among hundreds of thousands of distinct CDR3 sequences listed, 75% to 85% were seen once. The material sequenced was CD8+ T cells from PBMCs. These receptors were collected from a human donor with multiple sclerosis.

The chain joins TRBV13 to TRBJ1-4, with 7 bases lining up with TRBD1. The V and J ends lost 4 bases and 3 bases, in that order; junction bases with no gene match: 8. This CDR3 has 16 amino acids. Germline values: CDR1 PRHDT, CDR2 FYEKMQ (reference sequence). CDR3 coding DNA: TGTGCCAGCAGCTCATCGACAGGGATTGCTAATGAAAAACTGTTTTTT. Protein product: CASSSSTGIANEKLFF.

This chain links TRBV28 with TRBJ2-3; either TRBD1 or TRBD2 may supply D (5 bases each). V gave up 3 bases and J gave up 2 bases, with 9 bases separating them. CDR3 length equals 14 residues. From germline, CDR1 is MDHEN and CDR2 SYDVKM. The CDR3 nucleotides read TGTGCCAGCAGTTTTGGGGGACCCACAGATACGCAGTATTTT. Translation gives CASSFGGPTDTQYF.

In its sample, this clonotype was seen once. The V gene is TRBV6-2 or TRBV6-3, the J gene TRBJ2-7; possible D gene TRBD1, 6 bases. Germline CDR1 is MNHEY and CDR2 is SVGEGT. The CDR3 is 14 amino acids. The germline V and J ends were trimmed by 1 base and 6 bases, with 13 bases remaining between them. CDR3 coding DNA: TGTGCCAGCAGTTACTTGGCGACAGGTTTCGAGCAGTACTTC. The encoded protein is CASSYLATGFEQYF.

This clonotype is a singleton in its sample. V usage is TRBV14 and J usage is TRBJ1-2; the D is unclear. Germline CDR1 and CDR2: SGHDN and FVKESK. Trimming took off 2 bases at V and 5 bases at J, with 15 bases between the two ends. The CDR3 covers 15 residues. CDR3 loop: CASSQMDGDFYGYTF. Here the CDR3 DNA reads TGTGCCAGCAGCCAAATGGACGGTGATTTTTATGGCTACACCTTC.

In DNA, the CDR3 is TGTGCCAGCAGGAGGGACTACCTACAAGAGACCCAGTACTTC. Its protein is CASRRDYLQETQYF. The gene calls are TRBV7-6 and TRBJ2-5; 7 nucleotides match TRBD2. Germline values: CDR1 SGHVS, CDR2 FNYEAQ. CDR3 size: 14 residues. V lost 6 bases and J lost 2; bases outside the gene matches: 6.

V gene TRBV3-1 combines with J gene TRBJ2-7; either TRBD1 or TRBD2 may supply D (5 bases each). The ends were cut back, 4 bases at V and 2 bases at J, with 12 bases in the middle. Germline CDR1 is LGHDT and CDR2 is YNNKEL (reference sequence). The CDR3 runs to 14 residues. DNA of the CDR3: TGTGCCAGCAGCCCCGGGGTGGGGGCCTACGAGCAGTACTTC. Its translation: CASSPGVGAYEQYF.

This clonotype was counted a single time. This chain connects TRBV27 to TRBJ2-7, with a possible D match to TRBD2 (6 bases). Germline V gives CDR1 MNHEY, CDR2 SMNVEV (reference sequence). Trimming left V 2 bases short and J 6 bases short, with 17 bases between. The CDR3 contains 15 residues. The DNA for the CDR3 is TGTGCCAGCAGTTTAGAGGGAGGCCCTCGCGTCGAGCAGTACTTC. This sequence encodes CASSLEGGPRVEQYF.

V and J are TRBV7-9 and TRBJ1-2; no firm D call. Trimming removed 5 bases from V and 3 bases from J, with 22 bases in between. Germline CDR1 and CDR2: SEHNR and FQNEAQ (reference sequence). CDR3 size: 17 residues. Here the CDR3 reads CASSPAGSSLAHYGYTF. The CDR3 bases are TGTGCCAGCAGCCCGGCCGGGTCTTCACTAGCTCACTATGGCTACACCTTC.

V is TRBV13 and J is TRBJ2-3; 8 bases match TRBD2. V was clipped by 7 bases and J by 12 bases; unmatched bases: 27. The CDR3 covers 18 residues. The germline V gene encodes CDR1 PRHDT and CDR2 FYEKMQ (reference sequence). The CDR3 DNA follows: TGTGCCAGCAACCGACTCGCACGACGGGAGGGCGGGGCTTGGGTACAGTATTTT. This codes for CASNRLARREGGAWVQYF.

The rearrangement uses TRBV20-1 and TRBJ2-6; a possible D gene is TRBD1 (6 bases). Germline V gene data show CDR1 as DFQATT and CDR2 as SNEGSKA (reference sequence). V lost 2 bases and J lost 0, with 17 bases in between. CDR3 size: 18 residues. CDR3 region: CSARFPRGHYSGANVLTF. The CDR3 region has the DNA TGCAGTGCTAGATTCCCCCGGGGACACTACTCTGGGGCCAACGTCCTGACTTTC.

This clonotype has only one observation. As the CDR3 is not closed by the conserved phenylalanine or tryptophan, this likely results from a read error. The rearrangement links TRBV27 to TRBJ1-1, with 7 positions matching TRBD1. Germline CDR1 MNHEY, CDR2 SMNVEV (reference sequence). This CDR3 is 14 amino acids long. J was trimmed by 2 bases and V by 5 bases; bases with no gene match: 5. CDR3 amino acids: CASSAGQLNTEAFL. The CDR3 DNA follows: TGTGCCAGCAGTGCGGGACAGCTAAACACTGAAGCTTTCCTT.

The rearrangement joins TRBV27 to TRBJ2-7; 8 bases match TRBD1. CDR1 is MNHEY, CDR2 SMNVEV, per germline (reference sequence). The CDR3 runs to 14 residues. V dropped 2 bases and J dropped 7; count of bases not matched to a gene: 7. CDR3 region: CASSLMTGAREQYF. CDR3 bases: TGTGCCAGCAGTTTAATGACAGGGGCGAGGGAGCAGTACTTC.

The rearrangement links TRBV28 to TRBJ2-1, with 12 bases fitting TRBD2. The CDR3 has 18 residues. Germline V gene sequence: CDR1 MDHEN, CDR2 SYDVKM. The V and J ends lost 6 bases and 2 bases, in that order; junction bases with no gene match: 11. CDR3 in DNA: TGTGCCAGCAGCCTCCGACTAGCGGGAGATTACCCCTACAATGAGCAGTTCTTC. Translating it yields CASSLRLAGDYPYNEQFF.

The J gene is TRBJ1-5, the V gene TRBV7-8, with unresolved D. This CDR3 is 15 amino acids long. V was trimmed by 6 bases and J by 4 bases, leaving 16 bases between them. In germline, CDR1 is SGHVS, CDR2 FQNEAQ. CDR3 amino acids: CASSPEVGNNQPQHF. DNA for the CDR3: TGTGCCAGCAGTCCTGAAGTTGGAAATAATCAGCCCCAGCATTTT.

V gene TRBV11-2 combines with J gene TRBJ2-4; 9 bases align to TRBD1. The germline V gene has CDR1 SGHAT and CDR2 FQNNGV. Unmatched junction bases numbered 10, after V lost 5 bases and J lost 5 bases. CDR3 size: 16 residues. In DNA, the CDR3 is TGTGCCAGCAGCCTCGCCGGACAGGGGTTACAAAACATTCAGTACTTC. It translates to CASSLAGQGLQNIQYF.

The V call is TRBV24-1, the J call TRBJ2-2; tentatively, D is TRBD2 (6 bases). With 6 bases removed from V and 6 bases from J, the gap between germline ends came to 10 bases. This CDR3 is built from 13 residues. Germline loops: CDR1 KGHDR, CDR2 SFDVKD. CDR3 protein: CATSYGGAGELFF. CDR3 in DNA: TGTGCCACCAGTTACGGGGGAGCCGGGGAGCTGTTTTTT.

The chain combines TRBV6-2 or TRBV6-3 with TRBJ2-1, with D unclear. The ends were cut back, 4 bases at V and 8 bases at J, with 12 bases in the middle. The CDR3 is 13 amino acids. From germline, CDR1 is MNHEY and CDR2 SVGEGT. The CDR3 bases are TGTGCCAGCAGTTCCTTCGCACGGGATGAGCAGTTCTTC. Encoded protein: CASSSFARDEQFF.

The rearrangement links TRBV5-5 to TRBJ2-7; 7 positions agree with TRBD1. This CDR3 comprises 15 residues. J gave up 4 bases and V 4 bases, and 11 bases lay outside the gene matches. CDR1 and CDR2 from the germline V gene are SGHKS and YYEKEE (reference sequence). The chain's CDR3 is CASSAQGVMAYEQYF. As DNA, the CDR3 is TGTGCCAGCAGCGCCCAGGGGGTAATGGCGTACGAGCAGTACTTC.

The V gene is TRBV29-1, the J gene TRBJ2-7; no definite D call. CDR3 length: 13 amino acids. Trimming pared 3 bases from V and 0 bases from J, leaving 9 bases between. The germline V gene encodes CDR1 SQVTM and CDR2 ANQGSEA. CDR3 sequence (DNA): TGCAGCGTTGAGGGGATGAGCTCCTACGAGCAGTACTTC. Translating gives CSVEGMSSYEQYF.

The CDR3 DNA follows: TGTGCCAGCAGCCCCAAAGGGGGAGGAAATACGCAGTATTTT. Protein product: CASSPKGGGNTQYF. The rearrangement uses TRBV4-2 and TRBJ2-3; D is possibly TRBD1 or TRBD2 (6 bases each). This CDR3 has 14 amino acids. CDR1 is LGHNA, CDR2 YNFKEQ, per germline. V was cut by 4 bases and J by 7 bases, with 15 bases left in between.

V gene TRBV5-6 combines with J gene TRBJ1-1; TRBD1 matches at 7 bases. Germline CDR1 is SGHDT and CDR2 is YYEEEE. The CDR3 has 13 residues. Trimming at V came to 5 bases and at J to 7 bases, leaving 8 bases not matched to a gene. The CDR3 reads CASRMTGHNEAFF. The CDR3 bases are TGTGCCAGCAGAATGACAGGGCATAATGAAGCTTTCTTT.

The chain employs TRBV4-1 and TRBJ1-1, with no clear D. Germline CDR1 and CDR2: MGHRA and YSYEKL. The CDR3 extends over 14 amino acids. V dropped 2 bases and J dropped 5 bases, with 12 bases sitting between them. This chain's CDR3 is CASSQRAGGTEAFF. The CDR3, as DNA: TGCGCCAGCAGCCAAAGGGCTGGCGGGACTGAAGCTTTCTTT.

Comment on this clonotype: The junction differs from germline at one of its ends, possibly a read error. The CDR3 coding sequence is TGTGCCAGTAGCCAAGGTGGGTCCGAGCAGTACTTC. It encodes CASSQGGSEQYF. This chain joins TRBV14 and TRBJ2-7, with D unresolved. CDR1 is SGHDN, CDR2 FVKESK, per germline. The CDR3 consists of 12 residues.

V gene TRBV28 combines with J gene TRBJ2-2, with no clear D. This CDR3 is 15 amino acids long. Trimming cost V 5 bases and J 0 bases, with 10 bases left between them. Germline values: CDR1 MDHEN, CDR2 SYDVKM. The CDR3 spells CASSRTASNTGELFF. CDR3 bases: TGTGCCAGCAGTAGAACAGCGTCGAACACCGGGGAGCTGTTTTTT.

The V gene is TRBV13, the J gene TRBJ1-1; D call uncertain. V shed 5 bases and J shed 1 base, with 8 bases lying between them. This CDR3 contains 13 residues. Germline V gene sequence: CDR1 PRHDT, CDR2 FYEKMQ (reference sequence). For the CDR3, the DNA is TGTGCCAGCAGCGAGGAGCCGAACACTGAAGCTTTCTTT. It translates to CASSEEPNTEAFF.

This clonotype was seen just once. The CDR3 sequence: CASSSSRGQVLQWSNYGYTF. The CDR3 DNA follows: TGTGCCAGCAGTTCCTCCCGGGGCCAAGTCCTTCAATGGAGTAACTATGGCTACACCTTC. The chain carries TRBV28 and TRBJ1-2; perhaps TRBD1 as D (5 bases). Per the germline V gene, CDR1 is MDHEN and CDR2 is SYDVKM. The CDR3 spans 20 residues. Trimming took off 4 bases at V and 1 base at J, with 28 bases between the two ends.

The rearrangement uses TRBV28 and TRBJ2-7; no clear D gene. Trimming cost V 2 bases and J 4 bases, with 12 bases left between them. The CDR3 spans 14 residues. In germline, CDR1 is MDHEN, CDR2 SYDVKM. In nucleotides, the CDR3 is TGTGCCAGCAGTTTAGGGCGGAAACTATACGAGCAGTACTTC. Protein sequence: CASSLGRKLYEQYF.